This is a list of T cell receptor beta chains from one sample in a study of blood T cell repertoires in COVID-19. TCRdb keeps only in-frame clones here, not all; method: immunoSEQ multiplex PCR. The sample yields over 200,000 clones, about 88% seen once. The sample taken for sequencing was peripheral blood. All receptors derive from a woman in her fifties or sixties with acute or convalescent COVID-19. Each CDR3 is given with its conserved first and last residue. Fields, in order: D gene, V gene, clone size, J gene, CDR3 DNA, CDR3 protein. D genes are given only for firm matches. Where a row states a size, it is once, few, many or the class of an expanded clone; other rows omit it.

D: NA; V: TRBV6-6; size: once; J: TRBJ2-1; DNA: TGTGCCACCAGTCATACGTCGACAAACCGCCACTTATCCGGCTCCTACAATGAGCAGTTCTTC; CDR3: CATSHTSTNRHLSGSYNEQFF
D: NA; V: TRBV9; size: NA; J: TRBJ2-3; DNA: TGTGCCAGCAGCGTAGATGCGCCCTGGACGCAGTATTTT; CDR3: CASSVDAPWTQYF
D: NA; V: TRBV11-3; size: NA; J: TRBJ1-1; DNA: TGTGCCAGCAGCTTAGATCGCGGACAGCGGGCTTTCTTT; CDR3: CASSLDRGQRAFF
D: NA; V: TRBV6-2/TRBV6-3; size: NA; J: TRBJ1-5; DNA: TGTGCCAGCAGCATGACAGCCTTGTATCAGCCCCAGCATTTT; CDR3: CASSMTALYQPQHF
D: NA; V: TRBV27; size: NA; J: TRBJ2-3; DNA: TGTGCCAGCAGCAGTAGCTCGGGAGTAGCTGGGGGATCCACAGATACGCAGTATTTT; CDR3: CASSSSSGVAGGSTDTQYF
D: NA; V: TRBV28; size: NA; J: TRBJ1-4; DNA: TGTGCCAGCAGTTTCCCCTCCGTAGACAGGTCTAATGAAAAACTGTTTTTT; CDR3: CASSFPSVDRSNEKLFF
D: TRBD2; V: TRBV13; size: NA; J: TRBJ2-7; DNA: TGTGCCAGCAGCTTAGGCCTAGCGGGGGGGCCGTACGAGCAGTACTTC; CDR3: CASSLGLAGGPYEQYF
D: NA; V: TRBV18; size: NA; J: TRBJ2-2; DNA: TGTGCCAGCTCGCCGACCCGGGGTTCGGGGGAGCTGTTTTTT; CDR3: CASSPTRGSGELFF
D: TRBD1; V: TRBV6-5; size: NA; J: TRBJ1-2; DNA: TGTGCCAGCAGGGAGACAGGGGGCAACTATGGCTACACCTTC; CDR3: CASRETGGNYGYTF
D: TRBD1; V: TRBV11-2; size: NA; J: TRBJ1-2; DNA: TGTGCCAGCAGCTTAGTGGAGGGGGCAAACTATGGCTACACCTTC; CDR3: CASSLVEGANYGYTF
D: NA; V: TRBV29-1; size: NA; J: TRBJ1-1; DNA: TGCAGCGTTTTCAGTGGCACTGAAGCTTTCTTT; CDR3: CSVFSGTEAFF
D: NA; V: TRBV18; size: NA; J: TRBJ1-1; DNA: TGTGCCAGCTTGGGGCGGGGGAAAGTTGAAGCTTTCTTT; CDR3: CASLGRGKVEAFF
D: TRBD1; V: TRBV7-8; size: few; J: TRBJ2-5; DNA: TGTGCCAGCAGCCGACAGGGTGGTGAAGAGACCCAGTACTTC; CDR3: CASSRQGGEETQYF
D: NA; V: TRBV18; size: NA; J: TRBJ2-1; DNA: TGTGCCAGCTCACCGATTGCAGGTAACTACAATGAGCAGTTCTTC; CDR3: CASSPIAGNYNEQFF